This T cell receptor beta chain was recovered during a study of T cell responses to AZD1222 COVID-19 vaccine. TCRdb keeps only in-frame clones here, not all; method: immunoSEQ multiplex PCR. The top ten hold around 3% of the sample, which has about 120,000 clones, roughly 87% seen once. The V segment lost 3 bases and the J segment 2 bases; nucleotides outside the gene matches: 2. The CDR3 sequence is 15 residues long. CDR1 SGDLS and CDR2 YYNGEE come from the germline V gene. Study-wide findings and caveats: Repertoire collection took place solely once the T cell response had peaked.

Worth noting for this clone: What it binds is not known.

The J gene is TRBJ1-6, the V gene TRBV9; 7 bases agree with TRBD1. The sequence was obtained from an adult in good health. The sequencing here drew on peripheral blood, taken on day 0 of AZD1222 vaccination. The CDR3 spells CASSAQGTYNSPLHF. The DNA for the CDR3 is TGTGCCAGCAGCGCACAGGGGACCTATAATTCACCCCTCCACTTT.